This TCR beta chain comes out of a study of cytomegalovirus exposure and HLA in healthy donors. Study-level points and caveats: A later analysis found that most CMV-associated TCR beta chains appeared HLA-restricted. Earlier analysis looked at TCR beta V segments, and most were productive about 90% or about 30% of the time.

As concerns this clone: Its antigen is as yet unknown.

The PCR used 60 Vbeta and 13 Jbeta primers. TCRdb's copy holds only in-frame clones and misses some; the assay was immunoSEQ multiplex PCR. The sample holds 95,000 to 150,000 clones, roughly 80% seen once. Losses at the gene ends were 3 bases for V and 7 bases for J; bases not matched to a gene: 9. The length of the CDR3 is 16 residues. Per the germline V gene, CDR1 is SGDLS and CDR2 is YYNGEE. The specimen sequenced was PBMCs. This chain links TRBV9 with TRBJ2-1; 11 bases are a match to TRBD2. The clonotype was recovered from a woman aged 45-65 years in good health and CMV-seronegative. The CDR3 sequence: CASSGGSGRAGNEQFF. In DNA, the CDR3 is TGTGCCAGCAGCGGGGGTAGCGGGAGGGCAGGGAATGAGCAGTTCTTC.